The entry below gives a single T cell receptor beta chain sequence along with its context. The antigen is not known. This sample stems from a study of vaccination and CD4 T cells after COVID-19. Study background: Cultures acting as controls obtained a CEFX pool, an HIV-1 Nef pool, or no peptide.

Study-wide results and limits: Spike mono-reactivity was found in 304 of the 307 vaccine-specific clones identified in convalescent patients.

The treatment here: approximately 9-day PBMC culture with coronavirus spike peptide pools or control peptides (ViraFEST assay). The study sequenced cultured CD4+ T cell DNA using the Oncomine TCR Beta short-read assay. In TCRdb, the PCR reads were re-called with MiXCR into one record per CDR3 protein. Of about 12,000 distinct CDR3 sequences in the sample, around 50% were seen once. The CDR3 has 13 residues. CDR1 is DFQATT, CDR2 SNEGSKA, per germline (reference sequence). V shed 6 bases and J 5 bases; nucleotides not matched to a gene: 9. The chain is built from TRBV20-1 and TRBJ2-7, with 8 nucleotides matching TRBD1. The source is a human donor who had recovered from COVID-19. The sample consisted of CD4+ T cells from blood, cultured in vitro. The CDR3 nucleotides read TGCAGTGCATCGGACAGGGCTGTCCACGAGCAGTACTTC. Residues: CSASDRAVHEQYF.